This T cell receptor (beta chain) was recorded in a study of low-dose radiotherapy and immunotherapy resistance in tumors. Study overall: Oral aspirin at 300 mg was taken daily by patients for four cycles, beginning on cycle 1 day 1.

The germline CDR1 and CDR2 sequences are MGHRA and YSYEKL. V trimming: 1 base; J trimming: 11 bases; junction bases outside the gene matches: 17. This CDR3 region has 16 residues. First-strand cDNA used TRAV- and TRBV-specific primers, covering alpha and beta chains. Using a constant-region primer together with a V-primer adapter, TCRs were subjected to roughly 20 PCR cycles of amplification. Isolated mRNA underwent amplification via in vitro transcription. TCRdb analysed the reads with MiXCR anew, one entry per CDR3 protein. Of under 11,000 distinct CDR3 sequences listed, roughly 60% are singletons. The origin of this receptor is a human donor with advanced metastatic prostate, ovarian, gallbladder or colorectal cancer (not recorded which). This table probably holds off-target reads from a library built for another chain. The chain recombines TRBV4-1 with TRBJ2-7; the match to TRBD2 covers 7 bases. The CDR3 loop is CASSQGLGAGSEAEYF. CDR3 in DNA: TGCGCCAGCAGCCAAGGCCTCGGAGCGGGAAGCGAAGCGGAGTACTTC.